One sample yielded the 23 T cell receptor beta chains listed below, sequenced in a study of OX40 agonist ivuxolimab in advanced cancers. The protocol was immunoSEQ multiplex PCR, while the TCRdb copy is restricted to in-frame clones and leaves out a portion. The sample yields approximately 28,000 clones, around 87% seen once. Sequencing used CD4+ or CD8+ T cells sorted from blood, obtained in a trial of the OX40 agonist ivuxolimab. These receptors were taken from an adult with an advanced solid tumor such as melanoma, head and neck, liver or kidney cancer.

The CDR3 sequence: CASSGSTDTQYF. Here the CDR3 DNA reads TGTGCCAGCAGCGGGAGCACAGATACGCAGTATTTT. The gene calls are TRBV6-5 and TRBJ2-3; D ambiguous. CDR3 size: 12 residues. V gave up 6 bases and J gave up 0 bases, with 4 bases separating them. The germline gives CDR1 MNHEY, CDR2 SVGAGI.

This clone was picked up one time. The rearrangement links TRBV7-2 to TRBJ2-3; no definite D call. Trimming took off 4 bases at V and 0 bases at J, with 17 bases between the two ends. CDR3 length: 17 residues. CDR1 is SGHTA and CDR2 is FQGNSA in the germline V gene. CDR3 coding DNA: TGTGCCAGCAGCTCCCCCGTCGCGGTCCTTAGCACAGATACGCAGTATTTT. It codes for CASSSPVAVLSTDTQYF.

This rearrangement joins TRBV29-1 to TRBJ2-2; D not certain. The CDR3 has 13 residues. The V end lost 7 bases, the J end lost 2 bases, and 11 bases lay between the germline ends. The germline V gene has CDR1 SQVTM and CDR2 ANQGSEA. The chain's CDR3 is CSAENTNTGELFF. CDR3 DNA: TGCAGCGCTGAGAACACTAACACCGGGGAGCTGTTTTTT.

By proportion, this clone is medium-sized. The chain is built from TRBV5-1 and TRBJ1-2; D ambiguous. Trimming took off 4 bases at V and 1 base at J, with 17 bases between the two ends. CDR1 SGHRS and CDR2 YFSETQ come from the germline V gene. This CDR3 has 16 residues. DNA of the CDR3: TGCGCCAGCAGCACTGGAATCGCAGCGTTTAACTATGGCTACACCTTC. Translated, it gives CASSTGIAAFNYGYTF.

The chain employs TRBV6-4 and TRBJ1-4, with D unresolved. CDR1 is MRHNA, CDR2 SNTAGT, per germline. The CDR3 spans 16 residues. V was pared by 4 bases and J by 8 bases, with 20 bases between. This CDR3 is CASSAPRTGSEEKLFF. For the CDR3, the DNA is TGTGCCAGCAGTGCCCCTAGAACTGGCTCAGAGGAAAAACTGTTTTTT.

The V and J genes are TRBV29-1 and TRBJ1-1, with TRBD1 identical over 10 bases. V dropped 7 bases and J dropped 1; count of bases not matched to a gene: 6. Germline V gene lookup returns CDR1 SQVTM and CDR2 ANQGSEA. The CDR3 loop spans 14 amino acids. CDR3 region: CSAVTGGSNTEAFF. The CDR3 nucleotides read TGCAGCGCCGTGACAGGGGGCTCGAACACTGAAGCTTTCTTT. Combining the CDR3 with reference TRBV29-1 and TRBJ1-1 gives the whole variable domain SAVISQKPSRDICQRGTSLTIQCQVDSQVTMMFWYRQQPGQSLTLIATANQGSEATYESGFVIDKFPISRPNLTFSTLTVSNMSPEDSSIYLCSAVTGGSNTEAFFGQGTRLTVV.

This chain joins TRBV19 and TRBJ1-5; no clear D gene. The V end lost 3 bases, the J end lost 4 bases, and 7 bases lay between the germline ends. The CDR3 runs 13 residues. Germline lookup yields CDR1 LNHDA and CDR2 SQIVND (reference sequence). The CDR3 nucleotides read TGTGCCAGTAGTATTATACTAAATCAGCCCCAGCATTTT. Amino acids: CASSIILNQPQHF. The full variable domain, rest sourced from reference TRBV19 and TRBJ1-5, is DGGITQSPKYLFRKEGQNVTLSCEQNLNHDAMYWYRQDPGQGLRLIYYSQIVNDFQKGDIAEGYSVSREKKESFPLTVTSAQKNPTAFYLCASSIILNQPQHFGDGTRLSIL.

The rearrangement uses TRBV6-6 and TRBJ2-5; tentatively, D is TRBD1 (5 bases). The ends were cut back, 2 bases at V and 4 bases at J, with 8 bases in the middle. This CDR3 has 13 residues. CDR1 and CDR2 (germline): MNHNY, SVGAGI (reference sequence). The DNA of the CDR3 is TGTGCCAGCAGTTACGGCACAGGAGAGACCCAGTACTTC. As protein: CASSYGTGETQYF.

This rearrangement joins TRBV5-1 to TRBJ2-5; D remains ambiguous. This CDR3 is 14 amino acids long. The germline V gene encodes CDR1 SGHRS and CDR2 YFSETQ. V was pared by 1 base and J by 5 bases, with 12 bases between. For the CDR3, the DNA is TGCGCCAGCAGCTTGATGGGTTACTCGGAGACCCAGTACTTC. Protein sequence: CASSLMGYSETQYF.

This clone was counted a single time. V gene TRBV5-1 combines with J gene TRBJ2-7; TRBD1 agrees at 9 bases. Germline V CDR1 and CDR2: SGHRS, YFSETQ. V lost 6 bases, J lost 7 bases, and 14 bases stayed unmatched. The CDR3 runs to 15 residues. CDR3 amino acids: CASKPYRTGGEEQYF. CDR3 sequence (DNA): TGCGCCAGCAAACCGTATCGTACAGGGGGCGAAGAGCAGTACTTC.

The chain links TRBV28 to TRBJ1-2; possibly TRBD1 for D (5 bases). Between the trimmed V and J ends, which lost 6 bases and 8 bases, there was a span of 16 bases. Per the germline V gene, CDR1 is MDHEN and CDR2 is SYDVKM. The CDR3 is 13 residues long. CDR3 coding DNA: TGTGCCAGCAGATCGGGACTGGGGTGGGGCTACACCTTC. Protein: CASRSGLGWGYTF.

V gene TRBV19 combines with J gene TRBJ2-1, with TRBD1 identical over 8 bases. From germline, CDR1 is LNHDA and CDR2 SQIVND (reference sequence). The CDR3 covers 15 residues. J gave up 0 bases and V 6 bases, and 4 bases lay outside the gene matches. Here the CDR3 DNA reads TGTGCCAGTAGCCGGACAGGGTCCTCCTACAATGAGCAGTTCTTC. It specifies CASSRTGSSYNEQFF. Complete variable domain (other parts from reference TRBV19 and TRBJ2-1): DGGITQSPKYLFRKEGQNVTLSCEQNLNHDAMYWYRQDPGQGLRLIYYSQIVNDFQKGDIAEGYSVSREKKESFPLTVTSAQKNPTAFYLCASSRTGSSYNEQFFGPGTRLTVL.

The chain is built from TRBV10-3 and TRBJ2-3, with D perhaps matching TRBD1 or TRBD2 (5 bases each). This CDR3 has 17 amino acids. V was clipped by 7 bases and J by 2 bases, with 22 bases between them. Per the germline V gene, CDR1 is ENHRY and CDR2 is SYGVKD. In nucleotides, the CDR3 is TGTGCCATCACCTTAGGCCCGGCTGGGGGATTCACAGATACGCAGTATTTT. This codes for CAITLGPAGGFTDTQYF.

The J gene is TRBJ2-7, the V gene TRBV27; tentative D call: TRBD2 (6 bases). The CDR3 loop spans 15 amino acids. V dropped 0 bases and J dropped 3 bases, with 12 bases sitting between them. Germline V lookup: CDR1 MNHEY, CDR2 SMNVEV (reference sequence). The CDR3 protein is CASSLSPGTFYEQYF. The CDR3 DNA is TGTGCCAGCAGTTTATCTCCCGGGACTTTCTACGAGCAGTACTTC.

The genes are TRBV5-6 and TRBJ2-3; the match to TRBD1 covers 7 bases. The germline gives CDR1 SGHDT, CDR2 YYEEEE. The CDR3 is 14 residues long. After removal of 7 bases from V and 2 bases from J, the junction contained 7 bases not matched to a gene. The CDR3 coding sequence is TGTGCCAGCCGGACAGGCCTCCTCACAGATACGCAGTATTTT. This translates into CASRTGLLTDTQYF.

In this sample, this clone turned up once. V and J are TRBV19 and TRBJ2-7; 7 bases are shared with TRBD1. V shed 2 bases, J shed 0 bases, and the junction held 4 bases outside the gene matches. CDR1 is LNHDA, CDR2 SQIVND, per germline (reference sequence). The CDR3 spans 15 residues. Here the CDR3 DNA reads TGTGCCAGTAGTATATGGGACAGTGACTCCTACGAGCAGTACTTC. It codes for CASSIWDSDSYEQYF.

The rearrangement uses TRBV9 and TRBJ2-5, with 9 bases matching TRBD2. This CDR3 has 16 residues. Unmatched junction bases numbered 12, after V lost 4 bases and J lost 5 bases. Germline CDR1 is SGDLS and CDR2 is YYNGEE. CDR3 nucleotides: TGTGCCAGCAGCTCGAACATAGCGGGAGCCTGGGAGACCCAGTACTTC. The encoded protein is CASSSNIAGAWETQYF.

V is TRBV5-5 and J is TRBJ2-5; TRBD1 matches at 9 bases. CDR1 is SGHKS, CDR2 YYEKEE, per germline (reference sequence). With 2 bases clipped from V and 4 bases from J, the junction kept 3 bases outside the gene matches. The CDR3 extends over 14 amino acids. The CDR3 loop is CASSFTGGGETQYF. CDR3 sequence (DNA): TGTGCCAGCAGCTTCACAGGGGGCGGAGAGACCCAGTACTTC.

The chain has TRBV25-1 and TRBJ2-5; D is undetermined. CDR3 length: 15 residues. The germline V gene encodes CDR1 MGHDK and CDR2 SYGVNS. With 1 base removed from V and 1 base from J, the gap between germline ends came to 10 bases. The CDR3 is CASSELKDIQETQYF. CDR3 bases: TGTGCCAGCAGTGAATTAAAAGACATCCAAGAGACCCAGTACTTC.

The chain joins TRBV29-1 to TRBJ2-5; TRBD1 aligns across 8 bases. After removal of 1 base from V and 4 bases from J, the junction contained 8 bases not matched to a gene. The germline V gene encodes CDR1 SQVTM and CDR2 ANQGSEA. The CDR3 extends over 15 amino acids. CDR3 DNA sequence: TGCAGCGTTGAAGTTCGGACAGGGTATCGAGAGACCCAGTACTTC. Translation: CSVEVRTGYRETQYF. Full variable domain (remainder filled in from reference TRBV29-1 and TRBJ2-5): SAVISQKPSRDICQRGTSLTIQCQVDSQVTMMFWYRQQPGQSLTLIATANQGSEATYESGFVIDKFPISRPNLTFSTLTVSNMSPEDSSIYLCSVEVRTGYRETQYFGPGTRLLVL.

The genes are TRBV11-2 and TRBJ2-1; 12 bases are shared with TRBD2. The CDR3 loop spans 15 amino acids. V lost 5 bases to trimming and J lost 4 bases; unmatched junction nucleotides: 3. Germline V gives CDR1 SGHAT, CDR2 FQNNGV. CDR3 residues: CASSPTSGGYNEQFF. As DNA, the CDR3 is TGTGCCAGCAGCCCGACTAGCGGGGGTTACAATGAGCAGTTCTTC. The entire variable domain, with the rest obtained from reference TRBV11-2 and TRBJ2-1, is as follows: EAGVAQSPRYKIIEKRQSVAFWCNPISGHATLYWYQQILGQGPKLLIQFQNNGVVDDSQLPKDRFSAERLKGVDSTLKIQPAKLEDSAVYLCASSPTSGGYNEQFFGPGTRLTVL.

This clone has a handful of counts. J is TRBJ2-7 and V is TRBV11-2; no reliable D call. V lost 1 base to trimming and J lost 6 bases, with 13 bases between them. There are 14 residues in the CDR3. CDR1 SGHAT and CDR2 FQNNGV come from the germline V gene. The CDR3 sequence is CASSLGLRVAEQYF. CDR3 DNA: TGTGCCAGCAGCTTAGGCTTAAGGGTTGCCGAGCAGTACTTC.

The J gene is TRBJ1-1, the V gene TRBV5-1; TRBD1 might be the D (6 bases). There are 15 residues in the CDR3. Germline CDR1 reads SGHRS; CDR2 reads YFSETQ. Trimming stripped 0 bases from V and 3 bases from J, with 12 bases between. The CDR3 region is CASSLARAGDTEAFF. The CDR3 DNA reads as TGCGCCAGCAGCTTGGCTCGCGCAGGGGACACTGAAGCTTTCTTT.